Following are 23 T cell receptor beta chains from one sample sequenced in a study of blood T cell repertoires in COVID-19. The assay was immunoSEQ multiplex PCR, and TCRdb's table has in-frame clones only and misses some. The sample holds around 130,000 clones, almost 85% seen once. Source material: peripheral blood. The receptors come from a human donor in a cohort sampled during active COVID-19.

The V call is TRBV7-9, the J call TRBJ2-2; possible D gene TRBD2, 6 bases. CDR1 SEHNR and CDR2 FQNEAQ come from the germline V gene (reference sequence). There are 15 residues in the CDR3. Trimming pared 5 bases from V and 0 bases from J, leaving 10 bases between. In DNA, the CDR3 is TGTGCCAGCAGCCGGAGGGAAGCGAACACCGGGGAGCTGTTTTTT. Its translation: CASSRREANTGELFF. Complete variable domain (other parts from reference TRBV7-9 and TRBJ2-2): DTGVSQNPRHKITKRGQNVTFRCDPISEHNRLYWYRQTLGQGPEFLTYFQNEAQLEKSRLLSDRFSAERPKGSFSTLEIQRTEQGDSAMYLCASSRREANTGELFFGEGSRLTVL.

This clone was seen more than once but under ten times. This chain uses TRBV5-1 with TRBJ1-2, with D tentatively TRBD1 (6 bases). CDR3 size: 17 residues. Germline lookup yields CDR1 SGHRS and CDR2 YFSETQ. Trimming removed 2 bases from V and 8 bases from J, with 25 bases in between. CDR3 protein: CASSLQATGTRTDGYTF. The CDR3 bases are TGCGCCAGCAGCTTACAAGCGACCGGGACACGCACGGACGGCTACACCTTC.

This chain connects TRBV12-3 or TRBV12-4 to TRBJ1-1; D is uncertain. V shed 5 bases and J shed 3 bases, with 10 bases lying between them. The CDR3 totals 13 residues. CDR3 sequence reads: CASSQTLHTEAFF. In DNA, the CDR3 is TGTGCCAGCAGTCAGACATTGCACACTGAAGCTTTCTTT.

The chain carries TRBV20-1 and TRBJ2-1, with D possibly TRBD2 on 6 matching bases. The CDR3 is 11 amino acids. V dropped 5 bases and J dropped 12 bases, with 14 bases sitting between them. Per germline, CDR1 DFQATT and CDR2 SNEGSKA (reference sequence). The CDR3 region has the DNA TGCAGTGCTTCTGAGGCGGGGCCGCAGTTCTTC. It specifies CSASEAGPQFF.

This chain joins TRBV6-6 and TRBJ1-3, with D possibly TRBD1 on 6 matching bases. V lost 5 bases to trimming and J lost 0 bases, with 14 bases between them. The CDR3 is 16 amino acids. CDR1 is MNHNY and CDR2 is SVGAGI in the germline V gene (reference sequence). The CDR3 DNA reads TGTGCCAGCAGTCGACGAAGCAGGGGCTCTGGAAACACCATATATTTT. Translating it yields CASSRRSRGSGNTIYF.

The rearrangement joins TRBV11-2 to TRBJ1-2; D gene uncertain. Trimming removed 5 bases at V and 8 bases at J, with 15 bases between. CDR1 and CDR2 (germline): SGHAT, FQNNGV. This CDR3 has 13 residues. This chain's CDR3 is CASSAIASRGYTF. The DNA for the CDR3 is TGTGCCAGCAGCGCAATAGCCTCGAGGGGCTACACCTTC.

The genes are TRBV14 and TRBJ1-1; 8 bases match TRBD1. The V and J ends lost 4 bases and 8 bases, in that order; junction bases with no gene match: 3. The CDR3 is 12 residues long. The germline gives CDR1 SGHDN, CDR2 FVKESK. The CDR3 bases are TGTGCCAGCAGCCGGGACAGGAGCGAAGCTTTCTTT. This sequence encodes CASSRDRSEAFF.

The rearrangement joins TRBV2 to TRBJ2-7; D call uncertain. V lost 1 base and J 2 bases, leaving 12 bases between the germline ends. The V gene's germline CDR1 is SNHLY and CDR2 FYNNEI. This CDR3 has 15 residues. The CDR3 is CASSEDSGSTYEQYF. The CDR3 DNA reads as TGTGCCAGCAGTGAAGACTCCGGGTCCACCTACGAGCAGTACTTC.

V and J are TRBV30 and TRBJ1-6, with a possible D match to TRBD1 (6 bases). Germline CDR1 reads GTSNPN; CDR2 reads SVGIG (reference sequence). V was shortened by 3 bases and J by 9 bases, with 21 bases between the two germline ends. The CDR3 is 16 residues long. Here the CDR3 reads CAWSAGETGWGSPLHF. CDR3 nucleotide sequence: TGTGCCTGGAGCGCAGGGGAAACGGGTTGGGGTTCACCCCTCCACTTT. The variable domain in full, completed from reference TRBV30 and TRBJ1-6, reads SQTIHQWPATLVQPVGSPLSLECTVEGTSNPNLYWYRQAAGRGLQLLFYSVGIGQISSEVPQNLSASRPQDRQFILSSKKLLLSDSGFYLCAWSAGETGWGSPLHFGNGTRLTVT.

In its sample, this clone was seen a few times. This chain connects TRBV5-1 to TRBJ2-7, with unresolved D. The CDR3 length is 15 residues. V shed 1 base and J shed 4 bases, with 15 bases lying between them. CDR1 and CDR2 from the germline V gene are SGHRS and YFSETQ. The CDR3 region is CASSLSYSSLYEQYF. CDR3 sequence (DNA): TGCGCCAGCAGCTTGAGCTACAGTTCCCTTTACGAGCAGTACTTC.

The genes are TRBV11-2 and TRBJ2-4; 9 bases are a match to TRBD1. The CDR3 runs 18 residues. V shed 8 bases, J shed 10 bases, and the junction held 24 bases outside the gene matches. Germline CDR1 is SGHAT and CDR2 is FQNNGV. The CDR3 sequence: CASEQIAGDRASERIQYF. As DNA, the CDR3 is TGTGCCAGCGAGCAAATTGCGGGGGACAGGGCTTCCGAGCGTATTCAGTACTTC. Together with reference TRBV11-2 and TRBJ2-4, the CDR3 gives the full variable domain: EAGVAQSPRYKIIEKRQSVAFWCNPISGHATLYWYQQILGQGPKLLIQFQNNGVVDDSQLPKDRFSAERLKGVDSTLKIQPAKLEDSAVYLCASEQIAGDRASERIQYFGAGTRLSVL.

The CDR3 here is CASSLAGSGGGTQYF. Here the CDR3 DNA reads TGTGCCAGCAGCTTAGCGGGCAGCGGGGGTGGAACGCAGTATTTT. The chain is built from TRBV11-2 and TRBJ2-3; 8 bases line up with TRBD2. Germline V lookup: CDR1 SGHAT, CDR2 FQNNGV. The CDR3 contains 15 residues. Unmatched junction bases numbered 9, after V lost 1 base and J lost 9 bases.

V gene TRBV11-3 combines with J gene TRBJ2-6, with D maybe TRBD1 (6 bases). The CDR3 spans 16 residues. Germline CDR1 is SGHNT and CDR2 is YENEEA. The V end was cut by 1 base, the J end by 2 bases, with 9 bases between. The CDR3 nucleotides read TGTGCCAGCAGCTTAGCGGCAGGGGCTGGGGCCAACGTCCTGACTTTC. Its protein product is CASSLAAGAGANVLTF.

The rearrangement links TRBV3-1 (or the pseudogene TRBV3-2) to TRBJ2-7; TRBD2 matches at 10 bases. Trimming removed 1 base from V and 3 bases from J; junction bases left unmatched: 3. The CDR3 extends over 15 amino acids. Germline V gene data show CDR1 as LGHDT and CDR2 as YNNKEL (reference sequence). Here the CDR3 DNA reads TGTGCCAGCAGCCAAGGTAGCGGGGGGCTCTACGAGCAGTACTTC. This gives the protein CASSQGSGGLYEQYF.

Here the CDR3 reads CASSRGASTDTQYF. CDR3 DNA: TGTGCCAGCAGTCGGGGGGCTAGCACAGATACGCAGTATTTT. The chain carries TRBV7-8 and TRBJ2-3; D possibly corresponds to TRBD2 (7 bases). The V and J ends lost 6 bases and 0 bases respectively, with 10 bases between them. The germline gives CDR1 SGHVS, CDR2 FQNEAQ. The length of the CDR3 is 14 residues.

The rearrangement uses TRBV25-1 and TRBJ1-2; TRBD1 matches at 7 bases. V shed 4 bases, J shed 6 bases, and the junction held 5 bases outside the gene matches. Germline V gives CDR1 MGHDK, CDR2 SYGVNS. The CDR3 sequence is 13 residues long. CDR3 nucleotide sequence: TGTGCCAGCAGTGGACAGGGAAGGGATGGCTACACCTTC. Its protein is CASSGQGRDGYTF.

The chain employs TRBV4-2 and TRBJ2-5; weak D call: TRBD1 (5 bases). The V gene's germline CDR1 is LGHNA and CDR2 YNFKEQ. This CDR3 has 12 residues. The V gene lost 8 bases and the J gene lost 5 bases, with 12 bases spanning the gap. The CDR3 region is CASSGSPETQYF. The CDR3 nucleotides are TGTGCCAGCTCAGGGTCGCCCGAGACCCAGTACTTC.

This clone is a singleton in its sample. The chain joins TRBV11-2 to TRBJ1-5, with 8 bases identical to TRBD1. Germline lookup yields CDR1 SGHAT and CDR2 FQNNGV. The CDR3 has 14 amino acids. V dropped 3 bases and J dropped 3; count of bases not matched to a gene: 1. Written as DNA, the CDR3 is TGTGCCAGCAGCTTGGACAGGGTCAATCAGCCCCAGCATTTT. Translation: CASSLDRVNQPQHF.

A single count supports this clone. The CDR3 spells CASTSSGDNEQFF. The CDR3 bases are TGTGCCAGCACCTCTTCGGGTGACAATGAGCAGTTCTTC. The chain has TRBV11-2 and TRBJ2-1; no clear D. Germline CDR1 reads SGHAT; CDR2 reads FQNNGV. V gave up 7 bases and J gave up 5 bases, with 12 bases separating them. The CDR3 extends over 13 amino acids.

The rearrangement uses TRBV5-6 and TRBJ2-6; no reliable D call. The germline V gene has CDR1 SGHDT and CDR2 YYEEEE. The CDR3 spans 15 residues. V lost 0 bases and J lost 4, with 8 bases in between. For the CDR3, the DNA is TGTGCCAGCAGCTTGGGGCCCTCGGGGGCCAACGTCCTGACTTTC. It encodes CASSLGPSGANVLTF.

The chain has TRBV7-9 and TRBJ1-5, with 7 bases matching TRBD1. In germline, CDR1 is SEHNR, CDR2 FQNEAQ (reference sequence). This CDR3 contains 18 residues. The V and J ends lost 1 base and 0 bases, in that order; junction bases with no gene match: 9. The CDR3 reads CASSLGAGGLDSNQPQHF. The CDR3, as DNA: TGTGCCAGCAGCTTAGGGGCAGGGGGGCTGGATAGCAATCAGCCCCAGCATTTT.

CDR3: CASSRTVNTEAFF. The CDR3 DNA sequence: TGTGCCAGCAGCCGGACAGTGAACACTGAAGCTTTCTTT. The chain employs TRBV14 and TRBJ1-1; TRBD1 is a possible D gene (6 bases). V was pared by 4 bases and J by 0 bases, with 6 bases between. The CDR3 has 13 residues. Germline-derived CDR1 and CDR2 are SGHDN and FVKESK.

J is TRBJ2-7 and V is TRBV19; D perhaps matches TRBD2 (5 bases). V was pared by 5 bases and J by 12 bases, with 8 bases between. Germline CDR1 reads LNHDA; CDR2 reads SQIVND (reference sequence). The CDR3 is made up of 9 amino acids. The CDR3 bases are TGTGCCAGTAGTCCTCGGGGGTACTTC. Translating it yields CASSPRGYF.